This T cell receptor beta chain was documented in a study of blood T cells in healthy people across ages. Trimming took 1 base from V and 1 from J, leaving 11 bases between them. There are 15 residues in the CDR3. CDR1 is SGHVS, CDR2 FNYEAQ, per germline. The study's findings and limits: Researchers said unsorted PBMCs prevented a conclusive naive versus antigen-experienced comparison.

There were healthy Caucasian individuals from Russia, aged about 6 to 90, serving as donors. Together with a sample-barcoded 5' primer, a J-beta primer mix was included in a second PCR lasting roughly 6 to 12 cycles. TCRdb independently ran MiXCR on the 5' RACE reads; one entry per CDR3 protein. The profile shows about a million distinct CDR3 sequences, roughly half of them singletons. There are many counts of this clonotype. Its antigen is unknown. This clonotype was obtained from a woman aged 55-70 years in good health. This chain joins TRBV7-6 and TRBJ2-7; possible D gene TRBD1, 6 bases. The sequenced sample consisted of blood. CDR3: CASSLGAGQSYEQYF. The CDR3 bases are TGTGCCAGCAGCTTAGGTGCTGGACAGTCCTACGAGCAGTACTTC.